The TCR beta chain described here comes from a study of T-cell reconstitution after alpha-beta-depleted transplantation in children. Study-wide findings and caveats: Alpha-beta T cells present about two months after transplant were reported to originate from several hundred expanded graft clones. When one year had passed after transplant, most T-cell counts and diversity came from newly produced T cells. Surviving recipient T cells and intrathymic progenitors accounted for some patients' high TCRbeta diversity at day 60.

Unique molecular identifiers were used in preparing the TCRbeta library. TCRdb fed the PCR reads into MiXCR, producing one record per CDR3 protein. The sample contains around 580,000 distinct CDR3 sequences, about 21% of which appear only once. This clonotype appeared a few times. Its target is not known. In germline, CDR1 is LNHNV, CDR2 YYDKDF (reference sequence). V shed 1 base, J shed 7 bases, and the junction held 3 bases outside the gene matches. The CDR3 is 14 residues long. The J gene is TRBJ1-5, the V gene TRBV15; 8 bases agree with TRBD1. Source: PBMCs, mostly from graft donor cells, taken 360 days after TCRalphabeta/CD19-depleted stem cell transplant. This TCR was sampled from a boy under two years old who had a stem cell transplant for acute myeloid leukemia, so the T cells may come from the graft donor. CDR3: CATSRGQGRQPQHF. CDR3 nucleotides: TGTGCCACCAGCAGAGGACAGGGGAGGCAGCCCCAGCATTTT.